This TCR beta chain was sequenced for a study of early T cells in non-severe SARS-CoV-2 infection. Attachment of unique molecular identifiers to individual cDNA molecules was performed. Via MiXCR, TCRdb re-called the 5' RACE reads, giving one row per CDR3 protein. Among approximately 34,000 distinct CDR3 sequences listed, around 8% were seen once. In its sample, this clonotype was seen a few times. CDR3 size: 14 residues. Trimming removed 2 bases from V and 8 bases from J, with 14 bases in between. Germline V lookup: CDR1 MNHNY, CDR2 SVGAGI (reference sequence). The sample was whole blood, taken at baseline. V is TRBV6-6 and J is TRBJ2-3, with D possibly matching TRBD2 (6 bases). This clonotype was obtained from an adult who was a healthcare worker with PCR-confirmed SARS-CoV-2 infection or an uninfected control (not recorded which). CDR3 sequence: CASSYVGLAATQYF. The CDR3 DNA is TGTGCCAGCAGTTACGTGGGACTTGCAGCTACGCAGTATTTT.